The 14 T cell receptor beta chains in this list originate from one sample, sequenced in a study of blood T cell repertoires in COVID-19 (TCRdb year 2020). The library was produced with the immunoSEQ multiplex PCR assay. The immuneACCESS repertoire file appears here via TCRdb, limited to in-frame rearrangements. These files lack a portion of the clones; in checked studies, under half of the deficit traces to unresolved V genes, and the cause of the others is not known. The sample contains 140,000 to 150,000 clones, around 81% of them found a single time. The ten largest clones take up approximately 8.2% of the sample. The material sequenced was peripheral blood. These TCRs come from a human donor in a cohort sampled during active COVID-19.

This rearrangement joins TRBV20-1 to TRBJ2-7, with 8 bases lining up with TRBD1. This CDR3 is built from 13 residues. The V and J ends lost 3 bases and 4 bases, in that order; junction bases with no gene match: 5. Germline V CDR1 and CDR2: DFQATT, SNEGSKA (reference sequence). The CDR3 sequence is CSASLTGVYEQYF. The DNA of the CDR3 is TGCAGTGCTAGTCTGACAGGGGTGTACGAGCAGTACTTC.

CDR3 sequence (DNA): TGCGCCAGCAGCCAAGTTAACTCTGGACAGGGGCACGGCTACACCTTC. It is translated as CASSQVNSGQGHGYTF. This chain connects TRBV4-3 to TRBJ1-2, with 9 positions matching TRBD1. This CDR3 region has 16 residues. Per the germline V gene, CDR1 is LGHNA and CDR2 is YSLEER. V was pared by 1 base and J by 8 bases, with 11 bases of the junction left unmatched.

This chain uses TRBV5-1 with TRBJ2-6, with D perhaps matching TRBD1 (5 bases). Germline V gene data show CDR1 as SGHRS and CDR2 as YFSETQ. This CDR3 contains 17 residues. The V end lost 0 bases, the J end lost 1 base, and 11 bases lay between the germline ends. CDR3 sequence reads: CASSLDQGGSGANVLTF. The CDR3 bases are TGCGCCAGCAGCTTGGATCAGGGTGGTTCTGGGGCCAACGTCCTGACTTTC.

The chain recombines TRBV7-2 with TRBJ2-1; a possible D gene is TRBD2 (5 bases). This CDR3 has 14 amino acids. CDR1 and CDR2 from the germline V gene are SGHTA and FQGNSA. Trimming cost V 4 bases and J 6 bases, with 13 bases left between them. The CDR3 region is CASSSQEVRNEQFF. The CDR3 bases are TGTGCCAGCAGCTCCCAGGAGGTTCGCAATGAGCAGTTCTTC.

This clone appeared once. The J gene is TRBJ2-7, the V gene TRBV10-1, with 9 bases identical to TRBD1. This CDR3 is 18 amino acids long. The trim removed 0 bases at V and 3 bases at J, leaving 12 bases unmatched. Looked up from germline, CDR1 is WNHNN and CDR2 is SYGVQD (reference sequence). CDR3 DNA sequence: TGCGCCAGCAGTGAGTCGGTAGTATGGTGGGACAGGGTCTACGAGCAGTACTTC. Translation: CASSESVVWWDRVYEQYF.

The chain recombines TRBV24-1 with TRBJ2-3; D remains unclear. Trimming left V 4 bases short and J 4 bases short, with 11 bases between. Germline V lookup: CDR1 KGHDR, CDR2 SFDVKD. CDR3 length equals 14 residues. In DNA, the CDR3 is TGTGCCACCAGTGACCGAGCCGTCTCAGATACGCAGTATTTT. It yields the protein CATSDRAVSDTQYF.

V is TRBV11-3 and J is TRBJ2-7; perhaps TRBD1 as D (6 bases). With 5 bases removed from V and 5 bases from J, the gap between germline ends came to 22 bases. Germline lookup yields CDR1 SGHNT and CDR2 YENEEA. The CDR3 is made up of 16 amino acids. CDR3 nucleotides: TGTGCCAGCAGCCCCTACACGGCAGGGGCCCTTGACGAGCAGTACTTC. Translation gives CASSPYTAGALDEQYF.

Only one count was recorded for this clone. This chain links TRBV6-5 with TRBJ2-4; a weak D match, TRBD1 (6 bases). This CDR3 is built from 12 residues. V was trimmed by 6 bases and J by 6 bases, leaving 9 bases between them. The V gene's germline CDR1 is MNHEY and CDR2 SVGAGI. The chain's CDR3 is CASSPDRNIQYF. CDR3 coding DNA: TGTGCCAGCAGCCCGGACAGAAACATTCAGTACTTC.

This clone came up a few times. The chain combines TRBV6-5 with TRBJ2-5, with 11 bases lining up with TRBD2. Germline CDR1 reads MNHEY; CDR2 reads SVGAGI. The ends lost 8 bases at V and 7 bases at J; junction bases unmatched: 9. The CDR3 is 14 residues long. CDR3 amino acids: CASSGLAEVGTQYF. DNA for the CDR3: TGTGCCAGCTCGGGACTAGCGGAGGTGGGGACCCAGTACTTC.

The chain is built from TRBV14 and TRBJ1-1; 8 bases are a match to TRBD1. CDR1 SGHDN and CDR2 FVKESK come from the germline V gene. Losses at the gene ends were 5 bases for V and 0 bases for J; bases not matched to a gene: 5. CDR3 length: 15 residues. The CDR3 DNA follows: TGTGCCAGCAGCTACCGGACAGGGATGAACACTGAAGCTTTCTTT. Translated: CASSYRTGMNTEAFF.

This sequence joins TRBV6-5 and TRBJ1-1, with D maybe TRBD1 (5 bases). Per the germline V gene, CDR1 is MNHEY and CDR2 is SVGAGI. This CDR3 has 14 amino acids. V lost 3 bases to trimming and J lost 3 bases, with 11 bases between them. The CDR3 region is CASSYFGADTEAFF. DNA for the CDR3: TGTGCCAGCAGTTATTTTGGGGCTGACACTGAAGCTTTCTTT.

This clone was counted a few times. The chain links TRBV11-2 to TRBJ1-6; a possible D gene is TRBD1 (5 bases). Germline CDR1 reads SGHAT; CDR2 reads FQNNGV. This CDR3 region has 13 residues. V gave up 5 bases and J gave up 12 bases, with 14 bases separating them. The CDR3 DNA reads TGTGCCAGCAGCGGGGGGTGGGGGGTACCCCTCCACTTT. Protein product: CASSGGWGVPLHF.

This rearrangement joins TRBV5-1 to TRBJ1-5; TRBD1 matches 7 bases. Germline lookup yields CDR1 SGHRS and CDR2 YFSETQ. Unmatched junction bases numbered 7, after V lost 0 bases and J lost 7 bases. This CDR3 is 15 amino acids long. CDR3 bases: TGCGCCAGCAGCTTGGCAGGGGGTACCGGCCAGCCCCAGCATTTT. It translates to CASSLAGGTGQPQHF.

V and J are TRBV4-1 and TRBJ2-5; D is possibly TRBD2 (5 bases). CDR1 and CDR2 from the germline V gene are MGHRA and YSYEKL. This CDR3 has 15 amino acids. V was shortened by 0 bases and J by 3 bases, with 11 bases between the two germline ends. The CDR3, as DNA: TGCGCCAGCAGCCAAGATCTACAGCGGAAAGAGACCCAGTACTTC. It yields the protein CASSQDLQRKETQYF.